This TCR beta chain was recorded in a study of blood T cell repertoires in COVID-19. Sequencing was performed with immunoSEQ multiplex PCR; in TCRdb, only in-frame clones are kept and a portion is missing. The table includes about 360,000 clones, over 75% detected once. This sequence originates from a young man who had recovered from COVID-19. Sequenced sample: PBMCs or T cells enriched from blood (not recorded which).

CDR3 in DNA: TGCGCCAGCAGCATTGGACAGGCGAGCTCCTACGAGCAGTACTTC. Translated, it gives CASSIGQASSYEQYF. This rearrangement joins TRBV5-1 to TRBJ2-7; the match to TRBD1 covers 7 bases. Germline CDR1 SGHRS, CDR2 YFSETQ. Losses at the gene ends were 4 bases for V and 0 bases for J; bases not matched to a gene: 7. The CDR3 runs 15 residues.